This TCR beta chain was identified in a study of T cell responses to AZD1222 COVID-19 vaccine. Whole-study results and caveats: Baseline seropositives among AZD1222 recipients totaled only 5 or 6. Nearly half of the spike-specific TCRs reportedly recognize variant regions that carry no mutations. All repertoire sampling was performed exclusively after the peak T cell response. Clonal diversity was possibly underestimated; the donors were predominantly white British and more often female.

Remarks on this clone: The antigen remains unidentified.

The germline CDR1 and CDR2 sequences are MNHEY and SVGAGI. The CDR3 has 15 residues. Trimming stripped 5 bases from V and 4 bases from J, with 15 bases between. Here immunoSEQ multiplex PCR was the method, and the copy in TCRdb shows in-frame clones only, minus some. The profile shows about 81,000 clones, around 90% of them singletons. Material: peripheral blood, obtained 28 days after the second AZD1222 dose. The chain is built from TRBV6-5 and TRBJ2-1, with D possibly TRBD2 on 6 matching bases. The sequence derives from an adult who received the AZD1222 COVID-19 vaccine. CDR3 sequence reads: CASSTTSPQYNEQFF. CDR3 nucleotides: TGTGCCAGCAGTACGACTAGTCCTCAATACAATGAGCAGTTCTTC.